Below, 30 T cell receptor beta chains from the same sample are listed, as sequenced in a study of cytomegalovirus exposure and HLA in healthy donors. PCR used 60 Vbeta primers and 13 Jbeta primers. Sequencing was performed with immunoSEQ multiplex PCR; in TCRdb, only in-frame clones are kept and a portion is missing. The sample holds roughly 190,000 clones, around 90% seen once. What was sequenced was PBMCs. Receptors were obtained from a boy under 10 years old in good health and CMV-seronegative.

The chain uses TRBV15 and TRBJ2-3, with 9 bases lining up with TRBD1. Germline CDR1 LNHNV, CDR2 YYDKDF (reference sequence). CDR3 length: 15 residues. The V gene end was trimmed by 5 bases and the J gene end by 3 bases; junction bases not matched to a gene: 6. The CDR3 here is CATSSRQGGTDTQYF. Here the CDR3 DNA reads TGTGCCACCAGCTCGCGACAGGGGGGAACAGATACGCAGTATTTT.

The V call is TRBV29-1, the J call TRBJ2-7; 8 nucleotides line up with TRBD1. Germline V gene sequence: CDR1 SQVTM, CDR2 ANQGSEA. After removal of 4 bases from V and 2 bases from J, the junction contained 13 bases not matched to a gene. This CDR3 is built from 16 residues. The CDR3 coding sequence is TGCAGCGTTGCCCGACCCGGACAGGGATGGCCCTACGAGCAGTACTTC. Protein product: CSVARPGQGWPYEQYF.

The chain combines TRBV18 with TRBJ1-1, with D perhaps TRBD1 (6 bases). The CDR3 has 14 residues. The V gene's germline CDR1 is KGHSH and CDR2 LQKENI. V lost 2 bases and J lost 1, with 8 bases in between. CDR3 amino acids: CASSPAGANTEAFF. The CDR3 coding sequence is TGTGCCAGCTCACCAGCAGGGGCGAACACTGAAGCTTTCTTT.

The chain couples TRBV18 to TRBJ2-1; TRBD2 matches at 13 bases. The length of the CDR3 is 21 residues. Per germline, CDR1 KGHSH and CDR2 LQKENI. Unmatched junction bases numbered 12, after V lost 0 bases and J lost 1 base. The CDR3 DNA reads TGTGCCAGCTCACCACCGGTCGGACTAGCGGGAGACGGGCGATCCTACAATGAGCAGTTCTTC. It is translated as CASSPPVGLAGDGRSYNEQFF.

The V and J genes are TRBV4-1 and TRBJ1-6, with TRBD1 identical over 10 bases. Germline-derived CDR1 and CDR2 are MGHRA and YSYEKL. The CDR3 is 17 amino acids. V trimming: 0 bases; J trimming: 7 bases; junction bases outside the gene matches: 6. CDR3 amino acids: CASSQDPGTGENSPLHF. The CDR3 DNA sequence: TGCGCCAGCAGCCAAGACCCCGGGACAGGGGAGAATTCACCCCTCCACTTT.

The rearrangement joins TRBV19 to TRBJ1-1, with no clear D. The CDR3 consists of 13 residues. CDR1 is LNHDA and CDR2 is SQIVND in the germline V gene (reference sequence). Deletions cut 1 base from V and 0 bases from J, with 3 bases between. CDR3 in amino acids: CASSIGVNTEAFF. DNA for the CDR3: TGTGCCAGTAGTATAGGAGTGAACACTGAAGCTTTCTTT.

The chain has TRBV21-1 and TRBJ1-1; the D call of TRBD1 is as the table states it, not checked on the DNA. TRBV21-1 is a recognized pseudogene. CDR3 length equals 17 residues. This chain's CDR3 is CASWPGQLFSRDTEAFF. The CDR3 DNA reads as TGTGCCAGCTGGCCGGGACAACTTTTTTCTCGGGACACTGAAGCTTTCTTT.

V is TRBV2 and J is TRBJ2-5; D is unclear. V shed 3 bases and J shed 6 bases, with 5 bases lying between them. This CDR3 comprises 11 residues. In germline, CDR1 is SNHLY, CDR2 FYNNEI. The CDR3 DNA reads TGTGCCAGCAGTGACCAGAAGACCCAGTACTTC. It translates to CASSDQKTQYF.

This clone was recorded once. The chain is built from TRBV27 and TRBJ2-3, with 10 bases identical to TRBD2. V shed 5 bases and J 5 bases; nucleotides not matched to a gene: 16. CDR1 is MNHEY, CDR2 SMNVEV, per germline (reference sequence). This CDR3 region has 18 residues. The CDR3 loop reads CASSPPGAGGPRGDTQYF. The DNA for the CDR3 is TGTGCCAGCAGTCCCCCGGGAGCGGGGGGGCCCCGGGGAGATACGCAGTATTTT.

This chain joins TRBV30 and TRBJ2-2; 9 bases are shared with TRBD2. J lost 6 bases, V lost 3 bases, and 8 bases had no gene match. CDR3 length: 15 residues. Germline CDR1 is GTSNPN and CDR2 is SVGIG (reference sequence). CDR3 bases: TGTGCCTGGAGCTATAGAGGCGGGGGGGCCGGGGAGCTGTTTTTT. Protein product: CAWSYRGGGAGELFF.

The DNA for the CDR3 is TGTGCCAGCAGTGAATGGGGGACAGGGGTAAATGGCTACACCTTC. This codes for CASSEWGTGVNGYTF. The rearrangement uses TRBV2 and TRBJ1-2; 10 positions match TRBD1. The CDR3 spans 15 residues. J was trimmed by 6 bases and V by 2 bases; bases with no gene match: 6. Germline V gene lookup returns CDR1 SNHLY and CDR2 FYNNEI.

The V call is TRBV28, the J call TRBJ2-2; 7 bases are shared with TRBD1. The length of the CDR3 is 16 residues. The V segment lost 7 bases and the J segment 0 bases; nucleotides outside the gene matches: 8. Germline V gene lookup returns CDR1 MDHEN and CDR2 SYDVKM. The CDR3 region has the DNA TGTGCCAGCACCACACCGGGACAGACGAACACCGGGGAGCTGTTTTTT. Amino acid sequence: CASTTPGQTNTGELFF.

The genes are TRBV28 and TRBJ2-1, with 13 bases lining up with TRBD2. In germline, CDR1 is MDHEN, CDR2 SYDVKM. The CDR3 runs to 18 residues. After removal of 4 bases from V and 8 bases from J, the junction contained 14 bases not matched to a gene. The CDR3 region has the DNA TGTGCCAGCAGTTCCCGGTGGGGCCGACTAGCGGGAGGCGATGAGCAGTTCTTC. Translated, it gives CASSSRWGRLAGGDEQFF. Filled out from reference TRBV28 and TRBJ2-1, the complete variable domain reads DVKVTQSSRYLVKRTGEKVFLECVQDMDHENMFWYRQDPGLGLRLIYFSYDVKMKEKGDIPEGYSVSREKKERFSLILESASTNQTSMYLCASSSRWGRLAGGDEQFFGPGTRLTVL.

This clone occurred a few times. The CDR3 coding sequence is TGTGCCAGCAGTTATGGCAGGGGGCGGGGGAGTGAAAAACTGTTTTTT. Its translation is CASSYGRGRGSEKLFF. V and J are TRBV28 and TRBJ1-4, with 8 nucleotides matching TRBD1. CDR3 length: 16 amino acids. J was trimmed by 7 bases and V by 4 bases; bases with no gene match: 11. CDR1 MDHEN and CDR2 SYDVKM come from the germline V gene.

This clone was recorded only once. The chain combines TRBV11-1 with TRBJ2-2; no clear D. The CDR3 loop spans 13 amino acids. CDR1 and CDR2 (germline): SGHAT, FQDESV (reference sequence). V gave up 3 bases and J gave up 5 bases, with 7 bases separating them. The CDR3 here is CASSFPGTGELFF. For the CDR3, the DNA is TGTGCCAGCAGCTTCCCGGGTACCGGGGAGCTGTTTTTT.

In this sample, this clone turned up a few times. The chain combines TRBV5-1 with TRBJ1-2; D ambiguous. Germline V gene sequence: CDR1 SGHRS, CDR2 YFSETQ. The V end lost 3 bases, the J end lost 3 bases, and 12 bases lay between the germline ends. CDR3 length: 14 residues. The CDR3 reads CASSSEPGYYGYTF. In nucleotides, the CDR3 is TGCGCCAGCAGCTCCGAACCAGGCTACTATGGCTACACCTTC.

This rearrangement joins TRBV19 to TRBJ1-2; 8 positions agree with TRBD1. Germline V gene sequence: CDR1 LNHDA, CDR2 SQIVND (reference sequence). V was clipped by 2 bases and J by 8 bases; unmatched bases: 13. The CDR3 is 16 amino acids. In nucleotides, the CDR3 is TGTGCCAGTAGTATAACAGGACAGGGTCGTTACGGCGGCTACACCTTC. This translates into CASSITGQGRYGGYTF.

In this sample, this clone turned up a few times. The rearrangement uses TRBV5-1 and TRBJ2-7, with TRBD2 as a possible D gene (5 bases). The CDR3 sequence is 14 residues long. Trimming took 4 bases from V and 3 from J, leaving 14 bases between them. The V gene's germline CDR1 is SGHRS and CDR2 YFSETQ. As DNA, the CDR3 is TGCGCCAGCAGCCCGACCCGTCGGGACTACGAGCAGTACTTC. This translates into CASSPTRRDYEQYF.

This sequence joins TRBV27 and TRBJ2-5, with TRBD2 matching 8 bases. CDR3 size: 14 residues. Germline V lookup: CDR1 MNHEY, CDR2 SMNVEV (reference sequence). Trimming at V came to 6 bases and at J to 5 bases, leaving 8 bases not matched to a gene. This chain's CDR3 is CASRLGGAGETQYF. The CDR3 DNA reads TGTGCCAGCAGACTCGGGGGGGCTGGGGAGACCCAGTACTTC.

The V and J genes are TRBV4-1 and TRBJ2-7, with 9 bases that match TRBD2. V shed 0 bases and J 1 base; nucleotides not matched to a gene: 10. This CDR3 is built from 18 residues. Germline lookup yields CDR1 MGHRA and CDR2 YSYEKL. Here the CDR3 DNA reads TGCGCCAGCAGCCAAGATTCTCGGAGAGCGGGAGGATCCTACGAGCAGTACTTC. It is translated as CASSQDSRRAGGSYEQYF.

V usage is TRBV2 and J usage is TRBJ1-4; TRBD1 is a possible D gene (6 bases). The CDR3 contains 16 residues. Germline V gene sequence: CDR1 SNHLY, CDR2 FYNNEI. V shed 1 base and J shed 8 bases, with 17 bases lying between them. CDR3 sequence reads: CASSEVGGATREKLFF. CDR3 coding DNA: TGTGCCAGCAGTGAAGTAGGGGGGGCGACTAGAGAAAAACTGTTTTTT.

The genes are TRBV28 and TRBJ2-1; TRBD2 matches 11 bases. J gave up 7 bases and V 2 bases, and 16 bases lay outside the gene matches. Looked up from germline, CDR1 is MDHEN and CDR2 is SYDVKM. This CDR3 comprises 19 residues. CDR3 residues: CASSLRSGLAGGLRNEQFF. The CDR3 region has the DNA TGTGCCAGCAGTTTAAGGTCGGGGCTAGCGGGGGGTTTGAGGAATGAGCAGTTCTTC.

The chain is built from TRBV28 and TRBJ2-1; 10 nucleotides match TRBD1. The CDR3 covers 13 residues. In germline, CDR1 is MDHEN, CDR2 SYDVKM. J lost 5 bases, V lost 9 bases, and 4 bases had no gene match. CDR3 coding DNA: TGTGCCAGTTCGGGACAGGGGCACAATGAGCAGTTCTTC. Translating gives CASSGQGHNEQFF.

V gene TRBV5-4 combines with J gene TRBJ1-3; D gene ambiguous. From germline, CDR1 is SGHNT and CDR2 YYREEE (reference sequence). The CDR3 sequence is 15 residues long. V lost 2 bases and J lost 4, with 13 bases in between. Here the CDR3 reads CASSFTGSPGNTIYF. DNA of the CDR3: TGTGCCAGCAGCTTTACCGGGAGCCCGGGAAACACCATATATTTT.

Remarks on this clone: The junction does not match germline at one end; this may be a read error. The chain links TRBV7-9 to TRBJ1-4, with 7 bases matching TRBD1. The CDR3 consists of 17 residues. Germline V gene data show CDR1 as SEHNR and CDR2 as FQNEAQ (reference sequence). The CDR3 coding sequence is TGTTCCAGCAGCTTACCTAGGGGGCGAGGAGGTAATGAAAAACTGTTTTTT. This sequence encodes CSSSLPRGRGGNEKLFF.

The rearrangement joins TRBV30 to TRBJ1-2, with TRBD1 as a possible D gene (5 bases). V lost 7 bases and J 0 bases, leaving 24 bases between the germline ends. This CDR3 is 17 amino acids long. CDR1 is GTSNPN, CDR2 SVGIG, per germline (reference sequence). CDR3: CALAAKGQRQTNYGYTF. The CDR3 DNA sequence: TGTGCCTTAGCGGCTAAGGGCCAACGACAGACTAACTATGGCTACACCTTC.

The chain couples TRBV28 to TRBJ2-7; 7 nucleotides line up with TRBD1. CDR3 length equals 14 residues. CDR1 is MDHEN, CDR2 SYDVKM, per germline. V was pared by 6 bases and J by 4 bases, with 9 bases of the junction left unmatched. CDR3: CASRSPGGPYEQYF. The CDR3 DNA reads as TGTGCCAGCAGATCTCCAGGGGGTCCTTACGAGCAGTACTTC.

The chain carries TRBV28 and TRBJ2-3, with TRBD1 matching 8 bases. CDR1 and CDR2 from the germline V gene are MDHEN and SYDVKM. The CDR3 runs to 15 residues. Losses at the gene ends were 3 bases for V and 0 bases for J; bases not matched to a gene: 2. CDR3 in DNA: TGTGCCAGCAGTTTGACAGGGGAAAGCACAGATACGCAGTATTTT. Its protein is CASSLTGESTDTQYF.

This rearrangement joins TRBV29-1 to TRBJ2-2; tentatively, D is TRBD1 (7 bases). V gave up 3 bases and J gave up 5 bases, with 13 bases separating them. The CDR3 consists of 14 residues. Germline V lookup: CDR1 SQVTM, CDR2 ANQGSEA. DNA of the CDR3: TGCAGCGTTGAGGGGGGCAGGGGGACCGGGGAGCTGTTTTTT. Its translation: CSVEGGRGTGELFF.

This clone was counted a few times. V is TRBV5-6 and J is TRBJ1-1; D unclear. Germline V CDR1 and CDR2: SGHDT, YYEEEE. Trimming removed 4 bases at V and 0 bases at J, with 10 bases between. This CDR3 region has 14 residues. In DNA, the CDR3 is TGTGCCAGCAGCGAGCCCGTCATGAACACTGAAGCTTTCTTT. Translation: CASSEPVMNTEAFF. Full variable domain (missing parts from reference TRBV5-6 and TRBJ1-1): DAGVTQSPTHLIKTRGQQVTLRCSPKSGHDTVSWYQQALGQGPQFIFQYYEEEERQRGNFPDRFSGHQFPNYSSELNVNALLLGDSALYLCASSEPVMNTEAFFGQGTRLTVV.